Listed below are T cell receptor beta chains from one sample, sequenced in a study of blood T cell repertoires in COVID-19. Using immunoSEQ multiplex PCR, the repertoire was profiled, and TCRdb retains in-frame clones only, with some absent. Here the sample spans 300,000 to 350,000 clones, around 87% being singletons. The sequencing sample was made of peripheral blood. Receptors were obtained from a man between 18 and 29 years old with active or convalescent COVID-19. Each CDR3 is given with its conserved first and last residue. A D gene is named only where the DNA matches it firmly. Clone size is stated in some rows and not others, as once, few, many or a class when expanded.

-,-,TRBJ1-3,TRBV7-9,TGTGCCAGCAGGTCGTCTGGAAACACCATATATTTT,CASRSSGNTIYF
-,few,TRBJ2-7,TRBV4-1,TGCGCCAGCAGCCAAGAAAGTGGGGCAGCTACCTACGAGCAGTACTTC,CASSQESGAATYEQYF
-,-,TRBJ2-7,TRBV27,TGTGCCAGCAGTCCCAAATCTAGTGGCTCCTACGAGCAGTACTTC,CASSPKSSGSYEQYF
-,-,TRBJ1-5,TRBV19,TGTGCCAGTAGCATGGGGGGGAGACACAATCAGCCCCAGCATTTT,CASSMGGRHNQPQHF
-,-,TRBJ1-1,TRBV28,TGTGCCAGCAGCCTGCCGGGACACTTGAACACTGAAGCTTTCTTT,CASSLPGHLNTEAFF
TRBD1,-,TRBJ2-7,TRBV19,TGTGCCAGCAGGGGGACAGCCACCTACGAGCAGTACTTC,CASRGTATYEQYF
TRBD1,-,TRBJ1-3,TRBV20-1,TGCAGTGCTACTGACAGGGGGTCTGGAAACACCATATATTTT,CSATDRGSGNTIYF
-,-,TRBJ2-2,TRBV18,TGTGCCAGCTCACCATACGGCAGGACGAACACCGGGGAGCTGTTTTTT,CASSPYGRTNTGELFF
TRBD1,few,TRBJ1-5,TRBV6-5,TGTGCCACCACCGACAGGGGGAACAATCAGCCCCAGCATTTT,CATTDRGNNQPQHF
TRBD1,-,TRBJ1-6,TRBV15,TGTGCCACCAGCACTATTCACAGGGGGTCACCCCTCCACTTT,CATSTIHRGSPLHF
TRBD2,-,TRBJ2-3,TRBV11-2,TGTGCCAGCAGCCGAGGGCGGGGGGGCCATAGGAGCACAGATACGCAGTATTTT,CASSRGRGGHRSTDTQYF
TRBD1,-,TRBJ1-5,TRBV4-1,TGCGCCAGCAGCCAAGATGCCGACAGGGACAATCAGCCCCAGCATTTT,CASSQDADRDNQPQHF
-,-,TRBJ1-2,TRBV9,TGTGCCAGCAGCGGCGGAGGATGGGGCTACACCTTC,CASSGGGWGYTF
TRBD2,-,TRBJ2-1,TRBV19,TGTGCCAGTAGTATAGAAACTAGCGGGAGGCCAGGGGATGAGCAGTTCTTC,CASSIETSGRPGDEQFF
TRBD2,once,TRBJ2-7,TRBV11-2,TGTGCCAGCAGCCCTTTAACTAGCGGGAGGGTTTACGAGCAGTACTTC,CASSPLTSGRVYEQYF
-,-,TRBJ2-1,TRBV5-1,TGCGCCAGCAGCTTGGCTAGCTCCCGGTACTACAATGAGCAGTTCTTC,CASSLASSRYYNEQFF
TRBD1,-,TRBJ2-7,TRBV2,TGTGCCAGCAGCCTACAGGGGGCTGGCCTCTACGAGCAGTACTTC,CASSLQGAGLYEQYF
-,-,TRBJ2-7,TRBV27,TGTGCCAGCAGTTTACAGGGGATTGCGTACGAGCAGTACTTC,CASSLQGIAYEQYF
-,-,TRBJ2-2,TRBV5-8,TGTGCCAGCAGGCAGGGGACTACGGACACCGGGGAGCTGTTTTTT,CASRQGTTDTGELFF
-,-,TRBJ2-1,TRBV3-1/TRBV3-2,TGTGCCAGCAGCCAAGGTCCCAGGGGAAGTGCTGAGCAGTTCTTC,CASSQGPRGSAEQFF
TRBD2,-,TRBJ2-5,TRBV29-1,TGCAGCGTTCGACTAGCACATCAAGAGACCCAGTACTTC,CSVRLAHQETQYF
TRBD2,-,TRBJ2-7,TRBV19,TGTGCCAGTAGTACCACGGGACTACCCAATCCCTACGAGCAGTACTTC,CASSTTGLPNPYEQYF
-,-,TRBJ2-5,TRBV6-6,TGTGCCAGCAGTCTCGCCCCTTTGGGGCGGGAGACCCAGTACTTC,CASSLAPLGRETQYF
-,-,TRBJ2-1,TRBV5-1,TGCGCCAGCAGCCCGCAAACTAGCAAACTAGAGCAGTTCTTC,CASSPQTSKLEQFF
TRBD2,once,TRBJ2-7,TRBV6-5,TGTGCCAGCAGTTACTCGAATGTGGGAGGGCCCTACGAGCAGTACTTC,CASSYSNVGGPYEQYF
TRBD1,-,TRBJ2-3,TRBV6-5,TGTGCCAGCAGTTCCCACCGGACAGGTCGAGGGGCGCAGTATTTT,CASSSHRTGRGAQYF
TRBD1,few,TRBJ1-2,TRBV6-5,TGTGCCAGCAGCCGGACAGGGCCCGGTGGCTACACCTTC,CASSRTGPGGYTF
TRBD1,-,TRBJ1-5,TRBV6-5,TGTGCCAGCAGGGCCGGGACAGGGTCAAATCAGCCCCAGCATTTT,CASRAGTGSNQPQHF
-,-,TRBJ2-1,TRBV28,TGTGCCAGCAAGGCGGGGCTAGCAGGACATGAGCAGTTCTTC,CASKAGLAGHEQFF
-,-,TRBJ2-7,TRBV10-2,TGCGCCAGCAGTCTACAGGGCCACGAGCAGTACTTC,CASSLQGHEQYF
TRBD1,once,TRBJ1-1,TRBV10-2,TGCGCCAGCAGTCACAGGGGCGGAAACACTGAAGCTTTCTTT,CASSHRGGNTEAFF
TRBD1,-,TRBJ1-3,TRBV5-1,TGCGCCAGCAGCGCCGGGACAGACTCTGGAAACACCATATATTTT,CASSAGTDSGNTIYF
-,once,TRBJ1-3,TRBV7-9,TGTGCCAGCAGCTTAGCGGGAGACACCATATATTTT,CASSLAGDTIYF
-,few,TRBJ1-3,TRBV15,TGTGCCACCAGACGTGGGACTGAGGACACCATATATTTT,CATRRGTEDTIYF
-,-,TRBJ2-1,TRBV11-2,TGTGCCAGCAGTCCCCCATTCATTAAAACAGGGCCTCCACTCAATGAGCAGTTCTTC,CASSPPFIKTGPPLNEQFF
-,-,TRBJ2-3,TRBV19,TGTGCCACTAGGGGGGGGCTCCAAGATACGCAGTATTTT,CATRGGLQDTQYF
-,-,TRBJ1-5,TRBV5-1,TGCGCCAGCAGCCCCAGCCCGGGGTTCAATCAGCCCCAGCATTTT,CASSPSPGFNQPQHF
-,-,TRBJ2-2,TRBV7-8,TGTGCCAGCAGCCTTGGGCCCCACACCGGGGAGCTGTTTTTT,CASSLGPHTGELFF
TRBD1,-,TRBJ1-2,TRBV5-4,TGTGCCAGCAGACCCGGGACAGGGTCTGGCTACACCTTC,CASRPGTGSGYTF
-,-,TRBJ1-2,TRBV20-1,TGCAGTGCTAGTAATGACGGGAGGAGGTATGGCTACACCTTC,CSASNDGRRYGYTF
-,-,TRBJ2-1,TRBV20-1,TGCAGTGCTAGTTTGCTTCAGGGGCCAGTCTCCTACAATGAGCAGTTCTTC,CSASLLQGPVSYNEQFF
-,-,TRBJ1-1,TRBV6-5,TGTGCCAGCCGAAAACCTCGGGGGAACACTGAAGCTTTCTTT,CASRKPRGNTEAFF
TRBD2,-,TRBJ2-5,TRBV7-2,TGTGCCAGCAGCTTAATAGCGGGAGCTAGGGGGACCCAGTACTTC,CASSLIAGARGTQYF